This is a list of T cell receptor beta chains from one sample in a study of blood T cell repertoires in COVID-19. Method: immunoSEQ multiplex PCR; TCRdb's copy keeps in-frame clones and lacks some. Of about 220,000 clones in the sample, over 70% were seen once. Sequenced material: peripheral blood. Source of these receptors: a woman aged 50 to 60 with acute or convalescent COVID-19. CDR3s include the opening cysteine and the closing phenylalanine or tryptophan. D genes are given only for firm matches. Clone size is shown for a subset of rows, as once, few, many or a class of expanded clone.

d_call	clone_size	v_call	cdr3_length	j_call	cdr3_nt	cdr3_aa
-	-	TRBV5-6	16	TRBJ1-1	TGTGCCAGCAGCTTGCCGATTGGGCAGGTGAACACTGAAGCTTTCTTT	CASSLPIGQVNTEAFF
TRBD2	few	TRBV5-6	17	TRBJ2-2	TGTGCCAGCAGCTTGGGACTAGCGGGGAATTTCGCCGGGGAGCTGTTTTTT	CASSLGLAGNFAGELFF
TRBD2	-	TRBV5-1	14	TRBJ2-5	TGCGCCAGCTTCCCGGGGGGAACACAAGAGACCCAGTACTTC	CASFPGGTQETQYF
TRBD2	-	TRBV30	16	TRBJ2-5	TGTGCCTGGAGTGTAGGAGCGGGAGGTATAAGAGATACCCAGTACTTC	CAWSVGAGGIRDTQYF
-	-	TRBV24-1	13	TRBJ1-3	TGTGCCACCAGTGAGTCAGGGGCAAACACCATATATTTT	CATSESGANTIYF
TRBD2	once	TRBV19	16	TRBJ2-1	TGTGCCAGTAGTGGTTTGGGCGGGAGCTCCTACAATGAGCAGTTCTTC	CASSGLGGSSYNEQFF
-	-	TRBV19	14	TRBJ1-2	TGTGCCAGTAGTATAGGACAGGTAGCCTATGGCTACACCTTC	CASSIGQVAYGYTF
-	-	TRBV3-1/TRBV3-2	17	TRBJ2-1	TGTGCCAGCAGCCGGCCCATCAGGGGTGCCAGCTACAATGAGCAGTTCTTC	CASSRPIRGASYNEQFF
TRBD1	-	TRBV3-1/TRBV3-2	14	TRBJ2-5	TGTGCCAGCAGCCTACAGGGGGTCCAAGAGACCCAGTACTTC	CASSLQGVQETQYF
TRBD1	once	TRBV9	17	TRBJ2-3	TGTGCCAGCAGCGCCCCGATAAAGACAGGGCTGACAGATACGCAGTATTTT	CASSAPIKTGLTDTQYF
-	-	TRBV6-1	17	TRBJ1-6	TGTGCCAGCAGTGATAAGGGTTTGGGGAGCACTAATTCACCCCTCCACTTT	CASSDKGLGSTNSPLHF
-	-	TRBV25-1	14	TRBJ1-1	TGTGCCAGCAGTGACAGGGCGGTCGACACTGAAGCTTTCTTT	CASSDRAVDTEAFF
-	-	TRBV11-2	17	TRBJ2-7	TGTGCCAGCAGCTTTCGGAGTTCTCCTAGCGACCACTACGAGCAGTACTTC	CASSFRSSPSDHYEQYF
TRBD1	-	TRBV6-1	15	TRBJ2-7	TGTGCCAGCAGTGAATTTAGGGACAGCTACTACGAGCAGTACTTC	CASSEFRDSYYEQYF
TRBD1	-	TRBV27	17	TRBJ1-1	TGTGCCAGCAGTTGGGTAGGCAGGGGGCGCAGAAACACTGAAGCTTTCTTT	CASSWVGRGRRNTEAFF
-	-	TRBV30	13	TRBJ1-6	TGTGCCTCTCGCCCGACAGAAAATTCACCCCTCCACTTT	CASRPTENSPLHF